This paragraph covers one T cell receptor beta chain sequence. Using immunoSEQ multiplex PCR, the repertoire was profiled, and TCRdb retains in-frame clones only, with some absent. The sample has 150,000 to 160,000 clones; about 85% are singletons. This CDR3 has 13 amino acids. V gave up 3 bases and J gave up 7 bases, with 9 bases separating them. Germline CDR1 KGHSH, CDR2 LQKENI. This specimen comes from a study of blood T cell repertoires in COVID-19. As for the study in general: COVID-19 samples collected from the United States, Italy and Spain covered acute and convalescent phases.

The V and J genes are TRBV18 and TRBJ1-4; D may be TRBD1 (5 bases). The sample comprised peripheral blood. The source is a man aged 55 to 70 with COVID-19, enrolled during active disease. The CDR3 nucleotides are TGTGCCAGCTCACCGGGGGGGATTGAAAAACTGTTTTTT. Amino acid sequence: CASSPGGIEKLFF.